A single T cell receptor beta chain is shown here with its context. Its antigen is not known. Across a few donor pairs, the naive, memory, effector memory and TEMRA subsets were sequenced without stimulation. The data were produced by immunoSEQ multiplex PCR, yet TCRdb's version contains in-frame clones alone and is incomplete. The data show tens of thousands of clones, less than 98% seen once. CDR3 size: 11 residues. Germline-derived CDR1 and CDR2 are DFQATT and SNEGSKA (reference sequence). With 3 bases removed from V and 8 bases from J, the gap between germline ends came to 10 bases. The data are from a study of siplizumab effects on memory and regulatory T cells. The study's findings and limits: Contribution to the alloresponse seemed major for naive T cells, which also seemed more diverse than memory cells.

The sequenced sample consisted of naive CD8+ T cells sorted from blood. This sequence was found in a human donor in good health. J is TRBJ1-1 and V is TRBV20-1; perhaps TRBD1 as D (5 bases). The CDR3 is CSASSGGEAFF. For the CDR3, the DNA is TGCAGTGCTAGCTCGGGGGGGGAAGCTTTCTTT.